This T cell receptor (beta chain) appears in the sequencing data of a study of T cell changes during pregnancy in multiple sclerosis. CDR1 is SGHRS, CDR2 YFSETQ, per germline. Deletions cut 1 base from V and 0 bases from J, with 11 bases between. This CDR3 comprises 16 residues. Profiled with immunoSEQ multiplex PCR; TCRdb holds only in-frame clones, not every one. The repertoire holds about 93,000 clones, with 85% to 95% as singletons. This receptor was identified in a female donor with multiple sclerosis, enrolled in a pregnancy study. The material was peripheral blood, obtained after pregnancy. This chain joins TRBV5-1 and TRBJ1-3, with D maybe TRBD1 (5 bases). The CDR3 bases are TGCGCCAGCAGCTTGTTAGGGGATAGCTCTGGAAACACCATATATTTT. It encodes CASSLLGDSSGNTIYF.